These 29 T cell receptor beta chains originate from one sample sequenced in a study of EBV T-cell therapy then PD-1 blockade in nasopharyngeal carcinoma. Sample treatment: AdE1-LMPpoly-expanded autologous EBV-specific T-cell therapy followed by anti-PD-1 nivolumab. The assay was immunoSEQ multiplex PCR, and TCRdb's table has in-frame clones only and misses some. The table lists roughly 19,000 clones, approximately 88% of them singletons. Their recognized antigens are unknown. Here the sequenced sample was CD8+ T cells from blood, taken at day 33 from a patient whose treatment included autologous EBV-specific T cells and nivolumab. The receptors were sampled from a man between 35 and 55 years old with nasopharyngeal carcinoma.

The rearrangement links TRBV18 to TRBJ2-5, with 7 bases matching TRBD1. This CDR3 region has 14 residues. Germline V gene data show CDR1 as KGHSH and CDR2 as LQKENI. The J segment lost 4 bases and the V segment lost 4 bases, leaving 6 bases of the junction unmatched. CDR3 sequence (DNA): TGTGCCAGCTCACGTACCACAGGGGCAGAGACCCAGTACTTC. Translated: CASSRTTGAETQYF.

V gene TRBV12-5 combines with J gene TRBJ2-5, with 7 bases matching TRBD1. Per germline, CDR1 LGHNT and CDR2 FRNRAP. V lost 4 bases, J lost 0 bases, and 5 bases stayed unmatched. The CDR3 runs 15 residues. CDR3 sequence: CASGSPDRDQETQYF. CDR3 bases: TGTGCTAGTGGTTCCCCCGACAGGGACCAAGAGACCCAGTACTTC.

Only one count was recorded for this clone. DNA of the CDR3: TGCGCCAGCAGCCCAGGACAGAGCTCCTACAATGAGCAGTTCTTC. This sequence encodes CASSPGQSSYNEQFF. This chain joins TRBV4-1 and TRBJ2-1, with a possible D match to TRBD1 (6 bases). This CDR3 has 15 amino acids. The V and J ends lost 4 bases and 0 bases respectively, with 10 bases between them. Germline V gene sequence: CDR1 MGHRA, CDR2 YSYEKL.

This clone was detected only a few times. The CDR3 sequence is CASSSDRDVYGYTF. Here the CDR3 DNA reads TGTGCCAGCAGCTCGGACAGGGATGTATATGGCTACACCTTC. This sequence joins TRBV7-9 and TRBJ1-2, with 8 bases fitting TRBD1. The V and J ends lost 4 bases and 5 bases, in that order; junction bases with no gene match: 6. The germline gives CDR1 SEHNR, CDR2 FQNEAQ (reference sequence). The CDR3 totals 14 residues. Complete variable domain (other parts from reference TRBV7-9 and TRBJ1-2): DTGVSQNPRHKITKRGQNVTFRCDPISEHNRLYWYRQTLGQGPEFLTYFQNEAQLEKSRLLSDRFSAERPKGSFSTLEIQRTEQGDSAMYLCASSSDRDVYGYTFGSGTRLTVV.

The chain's CDR3 is CARSLEAGGSNQPQHF. In nucleotides, the CDR3 is TGTGCCAGAAGCTTGGAAGCGGGGGGTAGTAATCAGCCCCAGCATTTT. V is TRBV5-3 and J is TRBJ1-5; possible D gene TRBD1, 5 bases. TRBV5-3 is marked as an open reading frame, function uncertain. Trimming stripped 0 bases from V and 4 bases from J, with 14 bases between. The CDR3 is made up of 16 amino acids.

The gene calls are TRBV6-4 and TRBJ2-1; TRBD2 matches at 9 bases. V shed 5 bases, J shed 5 bases, and the junction held 4 bases outside the gene matches. The CDR3 is made up of 14 amino acids. Germline-derived CDR1 and CDR2 are MRHNA and SNTAGT. The CDR3: CASSSSGENNEQFF. The CDR3 bases are TGTGCCAGCAGTTCTAGCGGGGAAAACAATGAGCAGTTCTTC.

The table lists this clone with a few counts. The chain joins TRBV4-3 to TRBJ2-7, with 11 positions matching TRBD2. J lost 3 bases, V lost 0 bases, and 22 bases had no gene match. The CDR3 loop spans 22 amino acids. CDR1 is LGHNA and CDR2 is YSLEER in the germline V gene. The CDR3 reads CASSQDYSTSGGSLFEGYEQYF. CDR3 nucleotides: TGCGCCAGCAGCCAAGATTACAGTACTAGCGGGGGTTCCCTTTTTGAGGGCTACGAGCAGTACTTC.

The chain uses TRBV6-5 and TRBJ2-5, with D possibly matching TRBD2 (5 bases). Germline V gene sequence: CDR1 MNHEY, CDR2 SVGAGI. The V end lost 0 bases, the J end lost 1 base, and 9 bases lay between the germline ends. The CDR3 has 15 residues. CDR3 residues: CASSYSSGLQETQYF. The CDR3 coding sequence is TGTGCCAGCAGTTACTCGAGCGGTCTCCAAGAGACCCAGTACTTC.

J is TRBJ2-3 and V is TRBV6-2 or TRBV6-3, with 10 bases matching TRBD1. CDR1 and CDR2 (germline): MNHEY, SVGEGT. This CDR3 contains 16 residues. The V and J ends lost 7 bases and 5 bases, in that order; junction bases with no gene match: 12. CDR3 loop: CASTPRTGGGRDTQYF. Here the CDR3 DNA reads TGTGCCAGCACCCCAAGGACAGGGGGTGGACGAGATACGCAGTATTTT.

The chain employs TRBV6-1 and TRBJ1-2; D remains unclear. V was trimmed by 0 bases and J by 4 bases, leaving 12 bases between them. Germline loops: CDR1 MNHNS, CDR2 SASEGT. There are 15 residues in the CDR3. Here the CDR3 DNA reads TGTGCCAGCAGTGAAGCTTATGGGAGTTCCTATGGCTACACCTTC. As protein: CASSEAYGSSYGYTF.

The chain employs TRBV6-6 and TRBJ2-4; D may be TRBD1 (6 bases). Looked up from germline, CDR1 is MNHNY and CDR2 is SVGAGI (reference sequence). The CDR3 extends over 14 amino acids. V was clipped by 3 bases and J by 5 bases, with 11 bases between them. CDR3 sequence (DNA): TGTGCCAGCAGTTATTTTCGGACAGAAAACATTCAGTACTTC. Encoded protein: CASSYFRTENIQYF.

The chain couples TRBV14 to TRBJ2-1; no firm D call. The ends were cut back, 8 bases at V and 5 bases at J, with 10 bases in the middle. This CDR3 region has 12 residues. Germline CDR1 is SGHDN and CDR2 is FVKESK. CDR3 amino acids: CASGPSHNEQFF. In DNA form, the CDR3 reads TGTGCCAGCGGCCCCAGCCACAATGAGCAGTTCTTC.

V usage is TRBV6-4 and J usage is TRBJ2-1; TRBD1 agrees at 9 bases. Germline V lookup: CDR1 MRHNA, CDR2 SNTAGT. With 5 bases clipped from V and 8 bases from J, the junction kept 7 bases outside the gene matches. This CDR3 is built from 14 residues. The CDR3 DNA sequence: TGTGCCAGCAGTCTGGGACAGGGTAACGATGAGCAGTTCTTC. This codes for CASSLGQGNDEQFF.

J is TRBJ2-2 and V is TRBV13; D might be TRBD2 (6 bases). V lost 7 bases and J lost 1, with 7 bases in between. The CDR3 contains 13 residues. Germline V gene lookup returns CDR1 PRHDT and CDR2 FYEKMQ (reference sequence). The CDR3 loop reads CASMRGNTGELFF. In nucleotides, the CDR3 is TGTGCCAGCATGCGGGGGAACACCGGGGAGCTGTTTTTT.

The chain couples TRBV10-3 to TRBJ1-2; D call uncertain. Trimming took 3 bases from V and 4 from J, leaving 9 bases between them. CDR3 length: 13 residues. Germline CDR1 reads ENHRY; CDR2 reads SYGVKD. The DNA for the CDR3 is TGTGCCATCAGTGAAGGCGGCCCCTATGGCTACACCTTC. This translates into CAISEGGPYGYTF.

The rearrangement uses TRBV29-1 and TRBJ2-1, with 8 nucleotides matching TRBD2. J gave up 0 bases and V 4 bases, and 8 bases lay outside the gene matches. The CDR3 totals 16 residues. In germline, CDR1 is SQVTM, CDR2 ANQGSEA. This chain's CDR3 is CSVVTGGPPSYNEQFF. DNA for the CDR3: TGCAGCGTTGTAACGGGGGGGCCTCCCTCCTACAATGAGCAGTTCTTC.

Worth noting for this clone: This specimen includes other DNA sequences encoding the same CDR3. The genes are TRBV2 and TRBJ2-7; D perhaps matches TRBD1 (5 bases). Trimming pared 4 bases from V and 3 bases from J, leaving 16 bases between. The CDR3 has 15 amino acids. CDR1 and CDR2 from the germline V gene are SNHLY and FYNNEI. This chain's CDR3 is CASSAKGQAIYEQYF. The CDR3 DNA sequence: TGTGCCAGCAGTGCGAAGGGGCAGGCGATCTACGAGCAGTACTTC. The complete variable domain, with remaining parts taken from reference TRBV2 and TRBJ2-7, reads EPEVTQTPSHQVTQMGQEVILRCVPISNHLYFYWYRQILGQKVEFLVSFYNNEISEKSEIFDDQFSVERPDGSNFTLKIRSTKLEDSAMYFCASSAKGQAIYEQYFGPGTRLTVT.

The CDR3 nucleotides are TGCGCCAGCAGCCCATTTCCCGGGGGCGGGGGGGTAAACACTGAAGCTTTCTTT. Protein: CASSPFPGGGGVNTEAFF. V gene TRBV4-3 combines with J gene TRBJ1-1, with D tentatively TRBD1 (6 bases). This CDR3 contains 18 residues. CDR1 is LGHNA, CDR2 YSLEER, per germline. Trimming pared 4 bases from V and 2 bases from J, leaving 23 bases between.

The table lists this clone with a count of one. The gene calls are TRBV7-2 and TRBJ1-5; TRBD1 might be the D (5 bases). Germline assignment: CDR1 SGHTA and CDR2 FQGNSA. The ends were cut back, 6 bases at V and 4 bases at J, with 19 bases in the middle. CDR3 length equals 16 residues. The CDR3 is CASSSTQGLWNQPQHF. Here the CDR3 DNA reads TGTGCCAGCAGTTCCACCCAGGGCCTGTGGAATCAGCCCCAGCATTTT.

CDR3 protein: CASSELRGGEDEKLFF. CDR3 nucleotides: TGTGCCAGCAGTGAACTGAGGGGGGGCGAGGATGAAAAACTGTTTTTT. The rearrangement links TRBV6-1 to TRBJ1-4; D might be TRBD1 (6 bases). This CDR3 is 16 amino acids long. V was cut by 2 bases and J by 6 bases, with 16 bases left in between. The V gene's germline CDR1 is MNHNS and CDR2 SASEGT.

This clone is a singleton in its sample. The rearrangement joins TRBV27 to TRBJ2-4; TRBD2 matches 8 bases. There are 15 residues in the CDR3. V dropped 5 bases and J dropped 6; count of bases not matched to a gene: 9. Germline V gives CDR1 MNHEY, CDR2 SMNVEV (reference sequence). In nucleotides, the CDR3 is TGTGCCAGCAGTCCGGCGACGGGGGGGATAAACATTCAGTACTTC. It is translated as CASSPATGGINIQYF.

This chain joins TRBV5-1 and TRBJ2-7; possible D gene TRBD1, 6 bases. Germline CDR1 and CDR2: SGHRS and YFSETQ. V lost 0 bases and J 4 bases, leaving 11 bases between the germline ends. This CDR3 is 14 amino acids long. CDR3 in DNA: TGCGCCAGCAGCTTGGGGCCTGACAGGTACGAGCAGTACTTC. Translation: CASSLGPDRYEQYF. Based on the CDR3 plus reference TRBV5-1 and TRBJ2-7, the full variable domain is KAGVTQTPRYLIKTRGQQVTLSCSPISGHRSVSWYQQTPGQGLQFLFEYFSETQRNKGNFPGRFSGRQFSNSRSEMNVSTLELGDSALYLCASSLGPDRYEQYFGPGTRLTVT.

V gene TRBV24-1 combines with J gene TRBJ2-3; 15 nucleotides match TRBD2. Germline-derived CDR1 and CDR2 are KGHDR and SFDVKD. There are 16 residues in the CDR3. The ends lost 3 bases at V and 6 bases at J; junction bases unmatched: 3. This CDR3 reads CATSDRTSGGADTQYF. CDR3 DNA: TGTGCCACCAGTGATCGGACTAGCGGGGGGGCGGATACGCAGTATTTT.

The V call is TRBV7-8, the J call TRBJ2-1, with 13 bases fitting TRBD2. Germline values: CDR1 SGHVS, CDR2 FQNEAQ. V dropped 4 bases and J dropped 8; count of bases not matched to a gene: 8. The CDR3 has 16 amino acids. The CDR3 here is CASSSTLAGGPDEQFF. The DNA for the CDR3 is TGTGCCAGCAGCTCAACACTAGCGGGGGGGCCGGATGAGCAGTTCTTC.

This CDR3 reads CASSVEQTNSPLHF. For the CDR3, the DNA is TGTGCCAGCAGCGTGGAACAGACAAATTCACCCCTCCACTTT. J is TRBJ1-6 and V is TRBV9; D ambiguous. This CDR3 is 14 amino acids long. In germline, CDR1 is SGDLS, CDR2 YYNGEE. V lost 2 bases, J lost 7 bases, and 10 bases lay in between.

The genes are TRBV5-1 and TRBJ2-5; weak D call: TRBD2 (6 bases). The V end lost 1 base, the J end lost 3 bases, and 19 bases lay between the germline ends. The V gene's germline CDR1 is SGHRS and CDR2 YFSETQ. This CDR3 is 17 amino acids long. CDR3 amino acids: CASSLFLPRQREETQYF. The CDR3 bases are TGCGCCAGCAGCTTGTTTTTGCCCAGGCAGCGGGAAGAGACCCAGTACTTC.

For the CDR3, the DNA is TGTGCCAGTAGTATCGAAGCCGCAACCTCCTACGAGCAGTACTTC. It encodes CASSIEAATSYEQYF. V gene TRBV19 combines with J gene TRBJ2-7; D remains unclear. V was clipped by 3 bases and J by 0 bases, with 12 bases between them. This CDR3 spans 15 amino acids. CDR1 and CDR2 (germline): LNHDA, SQIVND (reference sequence).

The rearrangement uses TRBV27 and TRBJ1-6; D is undetermined. The ends were cut back, 2 bases at V and 2 bases at J, with 10 bases in the middle. This CDR3 region has 16 residues. Germline V gene lookup returns CDR1 MNHEY and CDR2 SMNVEV (reference sequence). The CDR3 reads CASSLTGITYNSPLHF. DNA of the CDR3: TGTGCCAGCAGTTTAACCGGGATCACCTATAATTCACCCCTCCACTTT.

The chain combines TRBV7-6 with TRBJ2-5; D ambiguous. CDR1 and CDR2 from the germline V gene are SGHVS and FNYEAQ. The CDR3 totals 13 residues. V lost 3 bases and J 4 bases, leaving 9 bases between the germline ends. CDR3 bases: TGTGCCAGCAGCTTGGCCCGCCCAGAGACCCAGTACTTC. This gives the protein CASSLARPETQYF.